The 30 T cell receptor beta chains reported below all come from one sample, sequenced in a study of T cell clones after liver transplantation. Clones were sequenced by immunoSEQ multiplex PCR, and TCRdb holds only the in-frame ones, with some missing. The sample consists of around 100,000 clones, 82% of them appearing once. Specimen: CD4+ T cells from blood, collected before liver transplant. These receptors all stem from a human donor who received a liver transplant.

V is TRBV11-1 and J is TRBJ2-7; 7 bases line up with TRBD2. This CDR3 spans 15 amino acids. Trimming at V came to 0 bases and at J to 5 bases, leaving 7 bases not matched to a gene. The germline V gene encodes CDR1 SGHAT and CDR2 FQDESV (reference sequence). The CDR3 DNA sequence: TGTGCCAGCAGCTTAGCGCGGGGGTCGTTCCACGAGCAGTACTTC. Its protein product is CASSLARGSFHEQYF.

The genes are TRBV4-3 and TRBJ1-3, with 9 bases aligning to TRBD1. The CDR3 has 15 amino acids. V shed 4 bases and J 4 bases; nucleotides not matched to a gene: 5. In germline, CDR1 is LGHNA, CDR2 YSLEER. The CDR3 DNA sequence: TGCGCCAGCAGCCGAGCCGGGACAGGGGGAAACACCATATATTTT. It translates to CASSRAGTGGNTIYF.

This chain links TRBV5-4 with TRBJ2-7; possible D gene TRBD2, 6 bases. CDR1 is SGHNT, CDR2 YYREEE, per germline (reference sequence). The CDR3 has 14 residues. V was cut by 5 bases and J by 1 base, with 13 bases left in between. CDR3 in DNA: TGTGCCAGCAGGGCGGAGGGCGTTTCCTACGAGCAGTACTTC. It codes for CASRAEGVSYEQYF.

The chain combines TRBV4-3 with TRBJ1-2; D is possibly TRBD1 (5 bases). V shed 0 bases and J shed 7 bases, with 12 bases lying between them. Germline loops: CDR1 LGHNA, CDR2 YSLEER. This CDR3 is 14 amino acids long. CDR3 in amino acids: CASSQDYRSRGYTF. The CDR3 DNA is TGCGCCAGCAGCCAAGATTACAGGAGCCGTGGCTACACCTTC.

This clone has only a few counts. The chain links TRBV28 to TRBJ1-2, with a tentative D call TRBD1 (6 bases). CDR1 and CDR2 from the germline V gene are MDHEN and SYDVKM. This CDR3 is built from 13 residues. V lost 6 bases and J lost 4, with 12 bases in between. The CDR3 DNA is TGTGCCAGCAGAAACCGGACAGTCTATGGCTACACCTTC. Its protein is CASRNRTVYGYTF.

The chain combines TRBV29-1 with TRBJ2-1; 9 positions match TRBD1. V lost 6 bases and J lost 3; bases outside the gene matches: 6. The CDR3 contains 14 residues. Germline CDR1 reads SQVTM; CDR2 reads ANQGSEA. The CDR3 sequence: CSVRGQGIYNEQFF. The CDR3, as DNA: TGCAGCGTCAGGGGACAGGGAATCTACAATGAGCAGTTCTTC.

This clone was recorded only once. The chain joins TRBV19 to TRBJ1-5, with TRBD1 matching over 11 bases. This CDR3 is built from 17 residues. Germline V lookup: CDR1 LNHDA, CDR2 SQIVND (reference sequence). The J segment lost 0 bases and the V segment lost 5 bases, leaving 6 bases of the junction unmatched. The CDR3 sequence is CASSQDRGPLSNQPQHF. The CDR3 nucleotides read TGTGCCAGTAGTCAGGACAGGGGGCCCCTTAGCAATCAGCCCCAGCATTTT. Filled out from reference TRBV19 and TRBJ1-5, the complete variable domain reads DGGITQSPKYLFRKEGQNVTLSCEQNLNHDAMYWYRQDPGQGLRLIYYSQIVNDFQKGDIAEGYSVSREKKESFPLTVTSAQKNPTAFYLCASSQDRGPLSNQPQHFGDGTRLSIL.

Only one count was recorded for this clone. The chain couples TRBV2 to TRBJ2-1, with D possibly matching TRBD1 (6 bases). Germline V CDR1 and CDR2: SNHLY, FYNNEI. CDR3 length: 14 residues. The V end lost 1 base, the J end lost 15 bases, and 19 bases lay between the germline ends. The CDR3 DNA reads as TGTGCCAGCAGTGAAGTTAGGTTACAGGGAGTCCTGTTCTTC. Translation gives CASSEVRLQGVLFF.

The chain couples TRBV6-1 to TRBJ2-1; 8 nucleotides line up with TRBD1. The germline CDR1 and CDR2 sequences are MNHNS and SASEGT. CDR3 length equals 16 residues. The trim removed 2 bases at V and 9 bases at J, leaving 12 bases unmatched. The CDR3 sequence is CASSEPQGAYGGEQFF. The DNA for the CDR3 is TGTGCCAGCAGTGAACCCCAGGGGGCCTACGGGGGTGAGCAGTTCTTC.

This chain joins TRBV5-1 and TRBJ2-3, with 7 nucleotides matching TRBD2. This CDR3 region has 15 residues. Trimming removed 5 bases from V and 0 bases from J; junction bases left unmatched: 6. Germline V gives CDR1 SGHRS, CDR2 YFSETQ. The CDR3 DNA reads TGCGCCAGCAGATTTGATAGCGGGAGCACAGATACGCAGTATTTT. Translating gives CASRFDSGSTDTQYF.

The gene calls are TRBV6-5 and TRBJ1-5; D may be TRBD1 (6 bases). The CDR3 length is 13 residues. Trimming removed 6 bases from V and 4 bases from J, with 10 bases in between. Germline V gene data show CDR1 as MNHEY and CDR2 as SVGAGI. The CDR3, as DNA: TGTGCCAGCAGGAAAACAGGGAATCAGCCCCAGCATTTT. Its protein is CASRKTGNQPQHF.

In its sample, this clone was seen once. The chain couples TRBV7-8 to TRBJ2-1, with 7 positions matching TRBD1. CDR1 SGHVS and CDR2 FQNEAQ come from the germline V gene. This CDR3 comprises 14 residues. The V gene end was trimmed by 8 bases and the J gene end by 5 bases; junction bases not matched to a gene: 9. This CDR3 is CASRTGTVDNEQFF. In DNA, the CDR3 is TGTGCCAGCCGGACCGGGACAGTGGACAATGAGCAGTTCTTC.

This chain links TRBV5-1 with TRBJ2-7, with TRBD2 matching 14 bases. Unmatched junction bases numbered 9, after V lost 4 bases and J lost 0 bases. The germline V gene encodes CDR1 SGHRS and CDR2 YFSETQ. This CDR3 is 18 amino acids long. The CDR3 reads CASSGGTSGSSGSYEQYF. CDR3 in DNA: TGCGCCAGCAGCGGAGGGACTAGCGGGAGCTCTGGCTCCTACGAGCAGTACTTC.

The chain recombines TRBV7-2 with TRBJ1-2, with D possibly matching TRBD1 (6 bases). CDR3 length: 14 residues. Looked up from germline, CDR1 is SGHTA and CDR2 is FQGNSA. V dropped 8 bases and J dropped 8 bases, with 21 bases sitting between them. This CDR3 reads CASGPFAGDRGYTF. The CDR3, as DNA: TGTGCCAGCGGGCCCTTCGCAGGGGATCGAGGCTACACCTTC.

CDR3 in amino acids: CASSLGRTGTGDGYTF. The DNA for the CDR3 is TGCGCCAGCAGCTTGGGACGAACCGGGACAGGGGATGGCTACACCTTC. The V and J genes are TRBV5-1 and TRBJ1-2; the match to TRBD1 covers 10 bases. Trimming removed 0 bases from V and 6 bases from J; junction bases left unmatched: 8. Germline CDR1 SGHRS, CDR2 YFSETQ. This CDR3 is built from 16 residues.

The rearrangement uses TRBV5-1 and TRBJ1-4, with D unclear. Trimming took off 6 bases at V and 0 bases at J, with 9 bases between the two ends. The CDR3 sequence is 14 residues long. The germline CDR1 and CDR2 sequences are SGHRS and YFSETQ. In nucleotides, the CDR3 is TGCGCCAGCACGGACGGTGCAACTAATGAAAAACTGTTTTTT. This translates into CASTDGATNEKLFF.

This clone appeared once. This CDR3 is CASSLYQGQPQHF. DNA for the CDR3: TGTGCCAGCAGCTTATATCAGGGTCAGCCCCAGCATTTT. The chain is built from TRBV7-3 and TRBJ1-5, with TRBD1 as a possible D gene (5 bases). Germline CDR1 reads SGHTA; CDR2 reads FQGTGA. This CDR3 spans 13 amino acids. Trimming left V 2 bases short and J 6 bases short, with 8 bases between.

J is TRBJ2-5 and V is TRBV18; 7 bases align to TRBD1. V shed 3 bases and J 2 bases; nucleotides not matched to a gene: 3. The CDR3 has 14 amino acids. The germline V gene encodes CDR1 KGHSH and CDR2 LQKENI. The CDR3 DNA reads TGTGCCAGCTCACCGGGCAGGGGGCAAGAGACCCAGTACTTC. It translates to CASSPGRGQETQYF. The entire variable domain, with the rest obtained from reference TRBV18 and TRBJ2-5, is as follows: NAGVMQNPRHLVRRRGQEARLRCSPMKGHSHVYWYRQLPEEGLKFMVYLQKENIIDESGMPKERFSAEFPKEGPSILRIQQVVRGDSAAYFCASSPGRGQETQYFGPGTRLLVL.

V is TRBV5-1 and J is TRBJ2-7; 14 bases match TRBD2. CDR3 length: 18 amino acids. Germline loops: CDR1 SGHRS, CDR2 YFSETQ. J was trimmed by 4 bases and V by 3 bases; bases with no gene match: 12. The CDR3 loop is CASSSGLAGGLTSYEQYF. CDR3 nucleotides: TGCGCCAGCAGCTCAGGACTAGCGGGGGGACTTACCTCTTACGAGCAGTACTTC.

J is TRBJ1-1 and V is TRBV19; 7 nucleotides match TRBD1. This CDR3 comprises 14 residues. Losses at the gene ends were 6 bases for V and 5 bases for J; bases not matched to a gene: 9. Germline V gene data show CDR1 as LNHDA and CDR2 as SQIVND (reference sequence). CDR3 in DNA: TGTGCCAGTAGGCTTCAGGGGGGCCAGACTGAAGCTTTCTTT. It specifies CASRLQGGQTEAFF. The full variable domain, its missing parts supplied by reference TRBV19 and TRBJ1-1, is DGGITQSPKYLFRKEGQNVTLSCEQNLNHDAMYWYRQDPGQGLRLIYYSQIVNDFQKGDIAEGYSVSREKKESFPLTVTSAQKNPTAFYLCASRLQGGQTEAFFGQGTRLTVV.

The chain has TRBV13 and TRBJ1-2; D not resolved. V was trimmed by 5 bases and J by 4 bases, leaving 17 bases between them. CDR3 length: 15 amino acids. From germline, CDR1 is PRHDT and CDR2 FYEKMQ (reference sequence). The CDR3: CASSQSGGQFYGYTF. The CDR3 coding sequence is TGTGCCAGCAGCCAGTCGGGCGGCCAGTTCTATGGCTACACCTTC.

The genes are TRBV6-1 and TRBJ2-1, with D hard to call. The V gene lost 7 bases and the J gene lost 8 bases, with 15 bases spanning the gap. Looked up from germline, CDR1 is MNHNS and CDR2 is SASEGT. This CDR3 contains 13 residues. In nucleotides, the CDR3 is TGTGCCAGCAAATCCCCGGGTCGCGATGAGCAGTTCTTC. It is translated as CASKSPGRDEQFF.

The chain couples TRBV19 to TRBJ1-6; 10 positions agree with TRBD1. This CDR3 is built from 14 residues. V gave up 5 bases and J gave up 11 bases; unmatched junction bases: 6. Germline CDR1 reads LNHDA; CDR2 reads SQIVND (reference sequence). CDR3: CASSRPGQGTPLHF. In DNA form, the CDR3 reads TGTGCCAGTAGTCGACCGGGACAGGGGACACCCCTCCACTTT.

This chain joins TRBV19 and TRBJ1-3; D is undetermined. Trimming removed 5 bases at V and 0 bases at J, with 5 bases between. In germline, CDR1 is LNHDA, CDR2 SQIVND (reference sequence). This CDR3 region has 13 residues. CDR3 region: CASSVISGNTIYF. CDR3 nucleotide sequence: TGTGCCAGTAGTGTGATCTCTGGAAACACCATATATTTT.

The chain links TRBV6-6 to TRBJ1-1; 7 bases match TRBD1. With V trimmed by 5 bases and J by 7 bases, 10 bases remained unmatched. This CDR3 is 14 amino acids long. From germline, CDR1 is MNHNY and CDR2 SVGAGI (reference sequence). Here the CDR3 DNA reads TGTGCCAGCAGTCCCGGGACAGCCATTTTTGAAGCTTTCTTT. This gives the protein CASSPGTAIFEAFF.

The chain uses TRBV21-1 and TRBJ2-3; TRBD1 reflects the table's D call only, with no check against the DNA. TRBV21-1 is a recognized pseudogene. The CDR3 consists of 14 residues. The CDR3 protein is CASSKQGSTDTQYF. The CDR3 coding sequence is TGTGCCAGCAGCAAACAGGGGAGCACAGATACGCAGTATTTT.

This chain connects TRBV4-3 to TRBJ1-5; 7 nucleotides agree with TRBD1. Germline values: CDR1 LGHNA, CDR2 YSLEER. CDR3 size: 15 residues. V was clipped by 4 bases and J by 7 bases; unmatched bases: 10. The CDR3 loop is CASSRETGMGQPQHF. CDR3 nucleotide sequence: TGCGCCAGCAGCCGAGAGACAGGGATGGGACAGCCCCAGCATTTT.

The V gene is TRBV28, the J gene TRBJ2-7; 7 bases align to TRBD1. V was pared by 5 bases and J by 3 bases, with 7 bases of the junction left unmatched. The CDR3 contains 14 residues. The germline V gene encodes CDR1 MDHEN and CDR2 SYDVKM. The CDR3 DNA reads as TGTGCCAGCAGTCTCAGGGGGAGAGTCTACGAGCAGTACTTC. This codes for CASSLRGRVYEQYF.

The rearrangement links TRBV19 to TRBJ2-3; 14 nucleotides line up with TRBD2. Germline CDR1 and CDR2: LNHDA and SQIVND (reference sequence). J lost 5 bases, V lost 6 bases, and 10 bases had no gene match. The CDR3 spans 17 residues. CDR3 protein: CASRTSGTSGRGDTQYF. In DNA form, the CDR3 reads TGTGCCAGTAGGACGTCCGGGACTAGCGGGAGAGGAGATACGCAGTATTTT.

The chain carries TRBV7-8 and TRBJ1-3, with D tentatively TRBD1 (6 bases). In germline, CDR1 is SGHVS, CDR2 FQNEAQ. V gave up 4 bases and J gave up 0 bases, with 16 bases separating them. There are 17 residues in the CDR3. The CDR3 reads CASSSGVRGSSGNTIYF. The DNA for the CDR3 is TGTGCCAGCAGCTCCGGGGTCAGGGGAAGCTCTGGAAACACCATATATTTT.